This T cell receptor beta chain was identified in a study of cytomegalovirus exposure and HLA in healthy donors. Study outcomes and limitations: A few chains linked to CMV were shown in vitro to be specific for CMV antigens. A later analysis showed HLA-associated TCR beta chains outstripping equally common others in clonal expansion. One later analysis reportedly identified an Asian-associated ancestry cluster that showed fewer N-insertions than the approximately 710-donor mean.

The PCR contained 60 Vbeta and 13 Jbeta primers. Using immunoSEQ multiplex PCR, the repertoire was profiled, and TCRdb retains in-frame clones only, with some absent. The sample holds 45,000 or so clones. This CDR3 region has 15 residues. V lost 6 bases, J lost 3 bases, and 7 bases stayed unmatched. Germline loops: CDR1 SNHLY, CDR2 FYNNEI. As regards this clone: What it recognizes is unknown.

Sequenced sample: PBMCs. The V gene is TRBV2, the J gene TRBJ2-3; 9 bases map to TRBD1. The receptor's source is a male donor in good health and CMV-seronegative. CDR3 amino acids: CASSKQGAITDTQYF. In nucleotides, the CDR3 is TGTGCCAGCAGCAAACAGGGGGCTATTACAGATACGCAGTATTTT. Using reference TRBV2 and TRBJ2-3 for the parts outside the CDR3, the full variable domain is EPEVTQTPSHQVTQMGQEVILRCVPISNHLYFYWYRQILGQKVEFLVSFYNNEISEKSEIFDDQFSVERPDGSNFTLKIRSTKLEDSAMYFCASSKQGAITDTQYFGPGTRLTVL.